Listed below are T cell receptor beta chains from one sample, sequenced in a study of blood T cell repertoires in COVID-19. Profiling relied on immunoSEQ multiplex PCR, and the TCRdb table lists in-frame clones only, not all of them. The sample shows 360,000 or so clones, about nine tenths of them seen only once. The sequencing input was peripheral blood. The receptors originated from a woman aged 55-70 years with COVID-19, enrolled during active disease. Both conserved end residues are part of each CDR3. The D gene is left open where the match is weak. Clone size is stated in some rows and not others, as once, few, many or a class when expanded.

J gene: TRBJ2-5; clone size: .; V gene: TRBV7-9; D gene: TRBD1; CDR3 protein: CASSRGQGETQYF; CDR3 DNA: TGTGCCAGCAGCCGAGGACAGGGTGAGACCCAGTACTTC
J gene: TRBJ2-7; clone size: .; V gene: TRBV30; D gene: .; CDR3 protein: CAWSYGDEQYF; CDR3 DNA: TGTGCCTGGAGCTACGGTGACGAGCAGTACTTC
J gene: TRBJ2-5; clone size: .; V gene: TRBV24-1; D gene: TRBD1; CDR3 protein: CATSDSTRDRGISRETQYF; CDR3 DNA: TGTGCCACCAGTGATTCAACGCGGGACAGGGGGATTAGCAGAGAGACCCAGTACTTC
J gene: TRBJ2-5; clone size: once; V gene: TRBV28; D gene: TRBD1; CDR3 protein: CASRRGGTGELSSNF; CDR3 DNA: TGTGCCAGCAGAAGGGGAGGGACAGGGGAACTCTCGTCTAACTTC
J gene: TRBJ1-2; clone size: .; V gene: TRBV12-3/TRBV12-4; D gene: .; CDR3 protein: CASSYRKWSGYTF; CDR3 DNA: TGTGCCAGCAGCTATAGGAAATGGAGTGGCTACACCTTC
J gene: TRBJ1-5; clone size: .; V gene: TRBV12-1; D gene: .; CDR3 protein: CASSLTGLLNSNQPQHF; CDR3 DNA: TGTGCCAGCAGCTTAACGGGACTCCTCAATAGCAATCAGCCCCAGCATTTT
J gene: TRBJ1-2; clone size: few; V gene: TRBV3-1/TRBV3-2; D gene: TRBD1; CDR3 protein: CASSNTGQHYGYTF; CDR3 DNA: TGTGCCAGCAGCAATACGGGACAGCACTATGGCTACACCTTC
J gene: TRBJ1-1; clone size: .; V gene: TRBV28; D gene: TRBD1; CDR3 protein: CASSGTGGNTEAFF; CDR3 DNA: TGTGCCAGCAGCGGAACAGGGGGGAACACTGAAGCTTTCTTT
J gene: TRBJ1-2; clone size: .; V gene: TRBV15; D gene: TRBD1; CDR3 protein: CATSRDWQGGGYTF; CDR3 DNA: TGTGCCACCAGCAGAGATTGGCAGGGGGGAGGCTACACCTTC
J gene: TRBJ2-7; clone size: few; V gene: TRBV7-9; D gene: .; CDR3 protein: CASSKGQTYEQYF; CDR3 DNA: TGTGCCAGCAGCAAGGGACAAACCTACGAGCAGTACTTC
J gene: TRBJ1-2; clone size: once; V gene: TRBV7-9; D gene: TRBD1; CDR3 protein: CATGQGDYGYTF; CDR3 DNA: TGTGCCACGGGACAGGGGGACTATGGCTACACCTTC
J gene: TRBJ2-2; clone size: .; V gene: TRBV6-5; D gene: .; CDR3 protein: CASSQTFSAGELFF; CDR3 DNA: TGTGCCAGCAGTCAGACTTTTTCCGCCGGGGAGCTGTTTTTT
J gene: TRBJ1-4; clone size: .; V gene: TRBV11-2; D gene: .; CDR3 protein: CASSLYDTNYEKLFF; CDR3 DNA: TGTGCCAGCAGCTTATACGACACAAATTATGAAAAACTGTTTTTT
J gene: TRBJ1-1; clone size: .; V gene: TRBV19; D gene: .; CDR3 protein: CASSDRLGTEAFF; CDR3 DNA: TGTGCCAGTAGCGACAGGCTAGGGACTGAAGCTTTCTTT
J gene: TRBJ1-1; clone size: .; V gene: TRBV29-1; D gene: .; CDR3 protein: CSVYREGTEAFF; CDR3 DNA: TGCAGCGTCTACAGGGAGGGGACTGAAGCTTTCTTT
J gene: TRBJ1-5; clone size: .; V gene: TRBV27; D gene: .; CDR3 protein: CASSLSKGDRPQHF; CDR3 DNA: TGTGCCAGCAGTTTATCGAAGGGGGACCGGCCCCAGCATTTT
J gene: TRBJ1-1; clone size: .; V gene: TRBV25-1; D gene: TRBD1; CDR3 protein: CASRGQVNTEAFF; CDR3 DNA: TGTGCCAGCAGGGGACAGGTGAACACTGAAGCTTTCTTT
J gene: TRBJ2-2; clone size: .; V gene: TRBV7-2; D gene: TRBD2; CDR3 protein: CASSLVPSGGANTGELFF; CDR3 DNA: TGTGCCAGCAGCTTAGTCCCTAGCGGGGGAGCGAACACCGGGGAGCTGTTTTTT
J gene: TRBJ1-3; clone size: .; V gene: TRBV19; D gene: .; CDR3 protein: CASSPNTPTGNTIYF; CDR3 DNA: TGTGCCAGTAGTCCAAATACTCCCACTGGAAACACCATATATTTT
J gene: TRBJ2-7; clone size: .; V gene: TRBV28; D gene: TRBD1; CDR3 protein: CASSIPGQGVEYF; CDR3 DNA: TGTGCCAGCAGTATTCCGGGACAGGGGGTAGAGTACTTC
J gene: TRBJ2-5; clone size: few; V gene: TRBV27; D gene: TRBD2; CDR3 protein: CASSLLAGGLETQYF; CDR3 DNA: TGTGCCAGCAGTTTATTAGCGGGGGGGCTAGAGACCCAGTACTTC
J gene: TRBJ2-1; clone size: .; V gene: TRBV18; D gene: TRBD2; CDR3 protein: CASSPPVAGLNINYNEQFF; CDR3 DNA: TGTGCCAGCTCACCACCGGTAGCGGGGCTGAATATAAACTATAATGAGCAGTTCTTC